The 15 T cell receptor beta chains presented below share a single source sample, sequenced in a study of T cell changes during pregnancy in multiple sclerosis. Clones were read by immunoSEQ multiplex PCR, and TCRdb kept only the in-frame ones, dropping some. The repertoire includes approximately 29,000 clones, around nine tenths of them detected once, and 6.2% sits in the top ten. Sequencing used CD8+ T cells from peripheral blood mononuclear cells, obtained before pregnancy. These receptors originate from a female donor with multiple sclerosis, enrolled in a pregnancy study.

The chain uses TRBV28 and TRBJ2-5; 12 bases fit TRBD2. From germline, CDR1 is MDHEN and CDR2 SYDVKM. Unmatched junction bases numbered 5, after V lost 4 bases and J lost 5 bases. This CDR3 is built from 15 residues. The CDR3 loop reads CASSSTSGSGETQYF. As DNA, the CDR3 is TGTGCCAGCAGTTCGACTAGCGGGAGTGGGGAGACCCAGTACTTC. The whole variable domain, remainder taken from reference TRBV28 and TRBJ2-5, is DVKVTQSSRYLVKRTGEKVFLECVQDMDHENMFWYRQDPGLGLRLIYFSYDVKMKEKGDIPEGYSVSREKKERFSLILESASTNQTSMYLCASSSTSGSGETQYFGPGTRLLVL.

The chain has TRBV4-3 and TRBJ2-7; 11 nucleotides agree with TRBD2. The CDR3 length is 17 residues. Per germline, CDR1 LGHNA and CDR2 YSLEER. The V and J ends lost 1 base and 5 bases, in that order; junction bases with no gene match: 10. CDR3 sequence reads: CASSQGRLAGGDNEQYF. CDR3 sequence (DNA): TGCGCCAGCAGCCAAGGGCGTCTAGCGGGAGGAGACAACGAGCAGTACTTC.

Notes on this clone: Additional DNA sequences in this sample encode the identical CDR3. The rearrangement uses TRBV5-1 and TRBJ2-7; weak D call: TRBD2 (6 bases). The CDR3 contains 14 residues. Germline V gene lookup returns CDR1 SGHRS and CDR2 YFSETQ. V lost 2 bases and J 3 bases, leaving 12 bases between the germline ends. CDR3 amino acids: CASSLFSGDYEQYF. In DNA, the CDR3 is TGCGCCAGCAGCTTATTTTCGGGGGACTACGAGCAGTACTTC.

The chain's CDR3 is CASSFNGRDVQTQYF. The CDR3 DNA follows: TGTGCCAGCAGCTTTAATGGGAGGGACGTTCAGACCCAGTACTTC. The chain links TRBV11-1 to TRBJ2-5, with 7 bases identical to TRBD2. The ends lost 3 bases at V and 6 bases at J; junction bases unmatched: 10. The CDR3 length is 15 residues. Germline CDR1 reads SGHAT; CDR2 reads FQDESV (reference sequence). Full variable domain (remainder filled in from reference TRBV11-1 and TRBJ2-5): EAEVAQSPRYKITEKSQAVAFWCDPISGHATLYWYRQILGQGPELLVQFQDESVVDDSQLPKDRFSAERLKGVDSTLKIQPAELGDSAMYLCASSFNGRDVQTQYFGPGTRLLVL.

The V call is TRBV7-9, the J call TRBJ2-7; 8 bases match TRBD1. This CDR3 has 16 residues. From germline, CDR1 is SEHNR and CDR2 FQNEAQ (reference sequence). V gave up 5 bases and J gave up 4 bases; unmatched junction bases: 13. Here the CDR3 reads CASSGGGRTGTYEQYF. Here the CDR3 DNA reads TGTGCCAGCAGCGGGGGCGGAAGGACAGGGACATACGAGCAGTACTTC.

The rearrangement joins TRBV6-1 to TRBJ1-3, with TRBD1 as a possible D gene (6 bases). V lost 2 bases, J lost 5 bases, and 16 bases lay in between. The CDR3 is 16 amino acids. Germline V gene sequence: CDR1 MNHNS, CDR2 SASEGT. The CDR3 region has the DNA TGTGCCAGCAGTGAATCCACAGGGTACCCCAGAAACACCATATATTTT. The encoded protein is CASSESTGYPRNTIYF.

The gene calls are TRBV27 and TRBJ2-7; D perhaps matches TRBD1 (5 bases). The CDR3 is 16 amino acids. CDR1 is MNHEY and CDR2 is SMNVEV in the germline V gene (reference sequence). Trimming stripped 2 bases from V and 4 bases from J, with 18 bases between. CDR3 nucleotide sequence: TGTGCCAGCAGTTTAAGTATAGGCAGGGAAAAATACGAGCAGTACTTC. Translating it yields CASSLSIGREKYEQYF.

The chain combines TRBV4-3 with TRBJ2-7; perhaps TRBD2 as D (6 bases). Trimming took off 0 bases at V and 0 bases at J, with 12 bases between the two ends. The CDR3 loop spans 16 amino acids. Germline CDR1 LGHNA, CDR2 YSLEER. The CDR3 DNA reads TGCGCCAGCAGCCAAGATCTGGGACTCGGCTCCTACGAGCAGTACTTC. This sequence encodes CASSQDLGLGSYEQYF.

The gene calls are TRBV6-4 and TRBJ2-3; D might be TRBD2 (6 bases). The CDR3 has 15 amino acids. Germline V gives CDR1 MRHNA, CDR2 SNTAGT. Trimming left V 0 bases short and J 2 bases short, with 9 bases between. The CDR3 nucleotides read TGTGCCAGCAGTGACTCCGGGACTGCCACAGATACGCAGTATTTT. Translation gives CASSDSGTATDTQYF.

V usage is TRBV11-2 and J usage is TRBJ2-7, with 8 bases that match TRBD2. Germline assignment: CDR1 SGHAT and CDR2 FQNNGV. The CDR3 length is 15 residues. The V segment lost 3 bases and the J segment 2 bases; nucleotides outside the gene matches: 6. The CDR3 sequence: CASSFFGGGTYEQYF. Here the CDR3 DNA reads TGTGCCAGCAGCTTCTTCGGCGGGGGGACCTACGAGCAGTACTTC.

V is TRBV6-6 and J is TRBJ1-5; D is ambiguous. Trimming left V 5 bases short and J 2 bases short, with 13 bases between. The CDR3 spans 15 residues. The germline V gene encodes CDR1 MNHNY and CDR2 SVGAGI (reference sequence). Here the CDR3 reads CASSLWRDGNQPQHF. CDR3 in DNA: TGTGCCAGCAGTCTCTGGAGGGATGGCAATCAGCCCCAGCATTTT.

By its share, this clone is large. The chain couples TRBV4-3 to TRBJ1-1; D is unresolved. Trimming stripped 5 bases from V and 1 base from J, with 11 bases between. The germline gives CDR1 LGHNA, CDR2 YSLEER. The CDR3 length is 14 residues. The CDR3 DNA reads TGCGCCAGCAGCGATAACAATGAGAACACTGAAGCTTTCTTT. Its translation is CASSDNNENTEAFF.

The rearrangement links TRBV5-6 to TRBJ2-1, with 10 bases identical to TRBD2. There are 16 residues in the CDR3. Trimming cost V 0 bases and J 3 bases; bases outside gene matches: 3. Germline V CDR1 and CDR2: SGHDT, YYEEEE. The CDR3 DNA is TGTGCCAGCAGCTTGGCTAGCGGGAGAGGCTACAATGAGCAGTTCTTC. This gives the protein CASSLASGRGYNEQFF.

V usage is TRBV19 and J usage is TRBJ1-2; no firm D call. The V end was cut by 5 bases, the J end by 2 bases, with 18 bases between. Germline CDR1 LNHDA, CDR2 SQIVND (reference sequence). The CDR3 covers 16 residues. The CDR3 DNA reads as TGTGCCAGTAGTGGCTCCGGGAGACGGCGGAACTATGGCTACACCTTC. It is translated as CASSGSGRRRNYGYTF.

This clone showed up just once. The chain is built from TRBV27 and TRBJ2-5; 15 bases line up with TRBD2. The CDR3 runs 16 residues. The germline gives CDR1 MNHEY, CDR2 SMNVEV (reference sequence). The V segment lost 4 bases and the J segment 3 bases; nucleotides outside the gene matches: 3. In nucleotides, the CDR3 is TGTGCCAGCAGTTCCAGGACTAGCGGGAGGGAAGAGACCCAGTACTTC. Translated: CASSSRTSGREETQYF.